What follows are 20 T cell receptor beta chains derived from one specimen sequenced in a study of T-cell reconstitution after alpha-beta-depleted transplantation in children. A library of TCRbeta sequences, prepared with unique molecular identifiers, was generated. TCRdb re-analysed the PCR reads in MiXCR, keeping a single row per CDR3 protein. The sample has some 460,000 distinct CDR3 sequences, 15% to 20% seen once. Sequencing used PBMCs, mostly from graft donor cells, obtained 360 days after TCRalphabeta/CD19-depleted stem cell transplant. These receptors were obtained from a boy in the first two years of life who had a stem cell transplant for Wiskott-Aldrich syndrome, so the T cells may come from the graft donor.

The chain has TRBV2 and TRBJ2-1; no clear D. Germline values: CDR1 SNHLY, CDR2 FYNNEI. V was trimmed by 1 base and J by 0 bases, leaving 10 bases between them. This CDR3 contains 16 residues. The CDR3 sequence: CASSEGKLFSYNEQFF. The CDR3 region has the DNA TGTGCCAGCAGTGAAGGGAAGTTATTCTCCTACAATGAGCAGTTCTTC.

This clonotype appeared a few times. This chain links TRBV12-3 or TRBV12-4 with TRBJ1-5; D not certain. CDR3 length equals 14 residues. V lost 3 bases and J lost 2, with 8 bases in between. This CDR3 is CASSFRRGNQPQHF. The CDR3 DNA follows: TGTGCCAGCAGTTTCAGAAGGGGCAATCAGCCCCAGCATTTT.

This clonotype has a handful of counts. CDR3 coding DNA: TGTGCCAGCAGCTTGGCGGCGGCGGGCTACACCTTC. Amino acid sequence: CASSLAAAGYTF. The V call is TRBV5-5, the J call TRBJ1-2; D is unresolved. The germline V gene encodes CDR1 SGHKS and CDR2 YYEKEE (reference sequence). V dropped 0 bases and J dropped 8 bases, with 8 bases sitting between them. The CDR3 consists of 12 residues.

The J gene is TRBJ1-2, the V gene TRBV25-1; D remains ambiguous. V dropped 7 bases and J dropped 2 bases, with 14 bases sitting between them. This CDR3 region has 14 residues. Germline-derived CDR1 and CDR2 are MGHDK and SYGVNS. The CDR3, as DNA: TGTGCCAGCACCACGGGCAACGTGAACTATGGCTACACCTTC. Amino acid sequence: CASTTGNVNYGYTF.

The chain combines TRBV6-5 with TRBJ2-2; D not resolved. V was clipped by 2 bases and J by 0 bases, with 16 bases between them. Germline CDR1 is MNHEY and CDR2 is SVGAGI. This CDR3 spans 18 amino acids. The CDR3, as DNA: TGTGCCAGCAGTTACCCCCTAAATTGGAGATCGAACACCGGGGAGCTGTTTTTT. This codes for CASSYPLNWRSNTGELFF.

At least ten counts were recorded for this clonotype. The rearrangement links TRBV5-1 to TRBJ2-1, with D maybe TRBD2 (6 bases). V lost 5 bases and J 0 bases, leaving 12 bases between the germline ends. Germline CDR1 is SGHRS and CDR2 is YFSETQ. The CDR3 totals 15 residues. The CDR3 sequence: CASSSSVSSYNEQFF. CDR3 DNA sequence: TGCGCCAGCAGTTCTAGCGTAAGCTCCTACAATGAGCAGTTCTTC.

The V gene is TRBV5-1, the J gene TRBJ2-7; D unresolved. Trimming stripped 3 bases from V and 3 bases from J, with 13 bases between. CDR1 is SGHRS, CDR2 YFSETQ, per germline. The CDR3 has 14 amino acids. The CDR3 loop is CASSYDTNDYEQYF. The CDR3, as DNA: TGCGCCAGCAGCTATGACACGAACGACTACGAGCAGTACTTC.

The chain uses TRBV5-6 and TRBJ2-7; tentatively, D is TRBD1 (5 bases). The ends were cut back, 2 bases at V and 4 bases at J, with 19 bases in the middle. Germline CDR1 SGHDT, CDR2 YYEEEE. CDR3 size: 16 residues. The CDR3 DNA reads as TGTGCCAGCAGCTTTTTTTCCAGGGCGAGCTGGTACGAGCAGTACTTC. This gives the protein CASSFFSRASWYEQYF.

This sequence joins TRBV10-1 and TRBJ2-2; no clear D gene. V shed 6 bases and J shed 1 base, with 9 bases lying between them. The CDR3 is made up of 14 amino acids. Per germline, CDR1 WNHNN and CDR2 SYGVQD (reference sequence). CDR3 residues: CASSPTQNTGELFF. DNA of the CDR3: TGCGCCAGCAGCCCGACTCAGAACACCGGGGAGCTGTTTTTT.

The CDR3: CASSLYLPGELFF. In nucleotides, the CDR3 is TGTGCCAGCAGTTTATACCTCCCCGGGGAGCTGTTTTTT. The chain couples TRBV12-3 or TRBV12-4 to TRBJ2-2, with D unclear. V lost 2 bases to trimming and J lost 6 bases, with 7 bases between them. This CDR3 has 13 residues.

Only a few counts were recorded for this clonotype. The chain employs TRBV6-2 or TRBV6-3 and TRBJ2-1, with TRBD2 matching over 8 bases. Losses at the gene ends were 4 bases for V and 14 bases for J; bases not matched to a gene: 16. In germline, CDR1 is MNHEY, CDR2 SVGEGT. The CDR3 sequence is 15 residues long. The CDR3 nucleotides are TGTGCCAGCAGTTTCGGTGGACTAGCCCTAGTGGGGGAGTTCTTC. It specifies CASSFGGLALVGEFF.

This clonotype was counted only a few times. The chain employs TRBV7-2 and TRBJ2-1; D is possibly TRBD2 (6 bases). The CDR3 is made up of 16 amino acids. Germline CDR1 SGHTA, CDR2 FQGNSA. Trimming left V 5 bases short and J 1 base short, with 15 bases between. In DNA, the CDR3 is TGTGCCAGCAGCGCCTGGGAGGCTTGGTCCTACAATGAGCAGTTCTTC. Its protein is CASSAWEAWSYNEQFF.

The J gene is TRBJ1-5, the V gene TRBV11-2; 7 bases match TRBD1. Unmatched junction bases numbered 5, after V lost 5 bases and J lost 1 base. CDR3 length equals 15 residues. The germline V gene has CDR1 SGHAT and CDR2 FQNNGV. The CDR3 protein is CASSPGQRSNQPQHF. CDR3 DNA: TGTGCCAGCAGCCCGGGACAGCGAAGCAATCAGCCCCAGCATTTT.

CDR3 DNA: TGTGCCAGTGGTGAAGGTAGCAATCAGCCCCAGCATTTT. Translated: CASGEGSNQPQHF. J is TRBJ1-5 and V is TRBV19; D is unclear. The CDR3 has 13 residues. Trimming cost V 8 bases and J 0 bases, with 8 bases left between them. Germline CDR1 LNHDA, CDR2 SQIVND (reference sequence).

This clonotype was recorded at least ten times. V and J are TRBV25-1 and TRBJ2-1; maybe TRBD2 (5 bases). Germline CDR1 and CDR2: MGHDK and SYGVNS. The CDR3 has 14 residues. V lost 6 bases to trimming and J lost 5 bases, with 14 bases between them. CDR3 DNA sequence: TGTGCCAGCAGGAGGAGCGGAGCTCACAATGAGCAGTTCTTC. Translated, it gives CASRRSGAHNEQFF.

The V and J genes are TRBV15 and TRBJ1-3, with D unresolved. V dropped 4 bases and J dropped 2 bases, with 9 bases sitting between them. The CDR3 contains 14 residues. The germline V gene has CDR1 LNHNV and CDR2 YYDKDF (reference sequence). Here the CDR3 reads CATSNSKAGNTIYF. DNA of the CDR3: TGTGCCACCAGCAATTCCAAGGCTGGAAACACCATATATTTT. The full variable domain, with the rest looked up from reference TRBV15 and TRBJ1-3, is DAMVIQNPRYQVTQFGKPVTLSCSQTLNHNVMYWYQQKSSQAPKLLFHYYDKDFNNEADTPDNFQSRRPNTSFCFLDIRSPGLGDTAMYLCATSNSKAGNTIYFGEGSWLTVV.

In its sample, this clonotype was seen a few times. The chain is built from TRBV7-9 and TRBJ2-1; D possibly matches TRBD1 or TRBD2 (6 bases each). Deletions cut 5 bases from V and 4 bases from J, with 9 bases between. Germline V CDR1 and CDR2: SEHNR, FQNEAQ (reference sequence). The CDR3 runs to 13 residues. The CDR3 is CASSAGQYNEQFF. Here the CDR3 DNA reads TGTGCCAGCAGCGCGGGACAATACAATGAGCAGTTCTTC.

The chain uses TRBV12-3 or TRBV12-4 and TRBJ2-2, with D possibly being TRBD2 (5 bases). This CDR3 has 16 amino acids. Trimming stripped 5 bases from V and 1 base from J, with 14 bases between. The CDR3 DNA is TGTGCCAGCAGTCTGGACGGGGATTTGAACACCGGGGAGCTGTTTTTT. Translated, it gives CASSLDGDLNTGELFF.

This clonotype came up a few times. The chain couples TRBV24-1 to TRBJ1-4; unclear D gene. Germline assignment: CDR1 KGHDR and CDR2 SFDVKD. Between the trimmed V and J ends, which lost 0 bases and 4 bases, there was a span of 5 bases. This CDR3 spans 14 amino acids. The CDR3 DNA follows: TGTGCCACCAGTGATTTGAAGAGTAATGAAAAACTGTTTTTT. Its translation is CATSDLKSNEKLFF.

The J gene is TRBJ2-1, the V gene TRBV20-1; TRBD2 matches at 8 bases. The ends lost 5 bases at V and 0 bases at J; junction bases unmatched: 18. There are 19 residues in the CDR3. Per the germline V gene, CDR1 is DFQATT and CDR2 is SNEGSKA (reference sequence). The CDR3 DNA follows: TGCAGTGCTCCCGCAGGCCCTACTAGCGGCGGGCCCTCCTACAATGAGCAGTTCTTC. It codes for CSAPAGPTSGGPSYNEQFF.